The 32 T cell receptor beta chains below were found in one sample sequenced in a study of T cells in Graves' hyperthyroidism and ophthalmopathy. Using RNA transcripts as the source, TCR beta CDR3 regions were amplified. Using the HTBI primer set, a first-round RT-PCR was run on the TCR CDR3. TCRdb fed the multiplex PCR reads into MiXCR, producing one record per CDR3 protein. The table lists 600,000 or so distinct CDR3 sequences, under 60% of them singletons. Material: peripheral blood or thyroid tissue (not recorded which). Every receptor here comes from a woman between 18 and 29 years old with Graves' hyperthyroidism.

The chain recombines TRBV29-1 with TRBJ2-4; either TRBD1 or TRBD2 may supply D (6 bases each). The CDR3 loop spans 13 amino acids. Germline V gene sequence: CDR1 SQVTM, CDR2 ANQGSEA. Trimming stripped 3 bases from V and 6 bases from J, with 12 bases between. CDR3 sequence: CSVEGGFSNIQYF. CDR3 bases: TGCAGCGTTGAGGGGGGCTTCTCAAACATTCAGTACTTC.

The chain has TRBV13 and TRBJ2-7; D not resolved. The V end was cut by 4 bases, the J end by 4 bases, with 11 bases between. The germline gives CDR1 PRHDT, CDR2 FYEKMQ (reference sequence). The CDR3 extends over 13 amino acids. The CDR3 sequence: CASSYPSEYEQYF. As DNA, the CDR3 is TGTGCCAGCAGCTACCCCTCCGAATACGAGCAGTACTTC.

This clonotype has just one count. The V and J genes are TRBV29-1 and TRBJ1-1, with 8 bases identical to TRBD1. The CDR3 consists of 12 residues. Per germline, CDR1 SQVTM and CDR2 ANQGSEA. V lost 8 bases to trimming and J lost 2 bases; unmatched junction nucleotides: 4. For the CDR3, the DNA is TGCAGCCAGGGACAGGATAACACTGAAGCTTTCTTT. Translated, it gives CSQGQDNTEAFF.

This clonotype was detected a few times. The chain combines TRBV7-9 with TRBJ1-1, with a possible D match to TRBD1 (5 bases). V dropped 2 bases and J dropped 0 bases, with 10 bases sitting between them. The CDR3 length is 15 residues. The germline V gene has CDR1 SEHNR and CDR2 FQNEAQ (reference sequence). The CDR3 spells CASSLRGWMNTEAFF. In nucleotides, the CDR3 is TGTGCCAGCAGCTTAAGGGGATGGATGAACACTGAAGCTTTCTTT.

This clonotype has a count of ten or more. The CDR3 region has the DNA TGTGCCACCAGTAATCGAGCTTTCTTT. This codes for CATSNRAFF. The chain employs TRBV24-1 and TRBJ1-1; D not certain. This CDR3 has 9 amino acids. Germline CDR1 and CDR2: KGHDR and SFDVKD. The V end was cut by 6 bases, the J end by 10 bases, with 5 bases between.

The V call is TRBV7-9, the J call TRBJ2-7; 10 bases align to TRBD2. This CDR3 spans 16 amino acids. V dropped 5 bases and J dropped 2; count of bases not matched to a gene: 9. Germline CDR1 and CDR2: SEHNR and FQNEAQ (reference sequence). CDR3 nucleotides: TGTGCCAGCAGCCAACCTAGCGGGAGTTCCCCCTACGAGCAGTACTTC. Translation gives CASSQPSGSSPYEQYF.

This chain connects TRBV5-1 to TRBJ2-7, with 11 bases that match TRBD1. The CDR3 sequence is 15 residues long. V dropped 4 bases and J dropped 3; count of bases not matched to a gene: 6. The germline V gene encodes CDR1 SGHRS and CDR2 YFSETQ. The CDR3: CASSGEDRGLYEQYF. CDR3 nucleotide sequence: TGCGCCAGCAGCGGGGAGGACAGGGGGCTCTACGAGCAGTACTTC. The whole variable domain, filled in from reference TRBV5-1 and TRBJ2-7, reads KAGVTQTPRYLIKTRGQQVTLSCSPISGHRSVSWYQQTPGQGLQFLFEYFSETQRNKGNFPGRFSGRQFSNSRSEMNVSTLELGDSALYLCASSGEDRGLYEQYFGPGTRLTVT.

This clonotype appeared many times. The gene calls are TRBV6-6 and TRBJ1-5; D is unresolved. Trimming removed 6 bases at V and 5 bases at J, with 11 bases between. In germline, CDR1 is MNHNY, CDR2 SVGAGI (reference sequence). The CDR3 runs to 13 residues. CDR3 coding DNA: TGTGCCAGCAGCCTCAGGTATGATCAGCCCCAGCATTTT. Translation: CASSLRYDQPQHF.

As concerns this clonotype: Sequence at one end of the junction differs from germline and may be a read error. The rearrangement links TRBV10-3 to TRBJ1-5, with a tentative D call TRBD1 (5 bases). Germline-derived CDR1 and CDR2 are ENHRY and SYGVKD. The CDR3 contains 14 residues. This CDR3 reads CASSYSSAGGPQHF. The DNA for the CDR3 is TGTGCCAGCAGTTACTCGAGCGCCGGGGGGCCCCAGCATTTT.

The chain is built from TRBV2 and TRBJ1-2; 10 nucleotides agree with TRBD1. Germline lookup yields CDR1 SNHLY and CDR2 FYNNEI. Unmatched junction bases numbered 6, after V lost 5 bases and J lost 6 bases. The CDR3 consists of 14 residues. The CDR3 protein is CASSPDRGMDGYTF. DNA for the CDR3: TGTGCCAGCAGTCCGGACAGGGGGATGGATGGCTACACCTTC.

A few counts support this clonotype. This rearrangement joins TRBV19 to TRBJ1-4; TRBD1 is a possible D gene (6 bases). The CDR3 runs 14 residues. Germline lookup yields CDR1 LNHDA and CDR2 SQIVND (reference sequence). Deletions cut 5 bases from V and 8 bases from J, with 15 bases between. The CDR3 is CASSYDRSDEKLFF. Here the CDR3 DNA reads TGTGCCAGTAGTTACGACAGGTCGGACGAAAAACTGTTTTTT.

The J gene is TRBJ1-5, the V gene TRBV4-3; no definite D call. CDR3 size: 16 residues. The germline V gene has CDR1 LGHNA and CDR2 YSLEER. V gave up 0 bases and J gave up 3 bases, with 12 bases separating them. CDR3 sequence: CASSQDPVRANQPQHF. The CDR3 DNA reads TGCGCCAGCAGCCAAGACCCCGTGAGGGCCAATCAGCCCCAGCATTTT.

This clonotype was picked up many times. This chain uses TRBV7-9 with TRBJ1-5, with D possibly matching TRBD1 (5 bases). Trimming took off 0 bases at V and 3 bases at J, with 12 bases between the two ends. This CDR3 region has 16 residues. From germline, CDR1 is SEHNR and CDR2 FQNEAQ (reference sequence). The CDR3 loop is CASSLAGDGNNQPQHF. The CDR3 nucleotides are TGTGCCAGCAGCTTAGCTGGGGACGGAAACAATCAGCCCCAGCATTTT. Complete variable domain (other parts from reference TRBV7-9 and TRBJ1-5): DTGVSQNPRHKITKRGQNVTFRCDPISEHNRLYWYRQTLGQGPEFLTYFQNEAQLEKSRLLSDRFSAERPKGSFSTLEIQRTEQGDSAMYLCASSLAGDGNNQPQHFGDGTRLSIL.

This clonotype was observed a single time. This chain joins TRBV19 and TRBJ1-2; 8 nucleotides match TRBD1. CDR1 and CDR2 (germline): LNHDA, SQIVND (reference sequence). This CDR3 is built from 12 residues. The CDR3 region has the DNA TGTGCTAATGGACAGGGAAACTATGGCTACACCTTC. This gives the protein CANGQGNYGYTF.

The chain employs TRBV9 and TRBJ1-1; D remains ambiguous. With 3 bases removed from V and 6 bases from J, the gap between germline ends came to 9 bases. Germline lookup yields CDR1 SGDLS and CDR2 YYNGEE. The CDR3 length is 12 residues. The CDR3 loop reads CASSATVSEAFF. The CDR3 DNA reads TGTGCCAGCAGCGCCACAGTCTCTGAAGCTTTCTTT.

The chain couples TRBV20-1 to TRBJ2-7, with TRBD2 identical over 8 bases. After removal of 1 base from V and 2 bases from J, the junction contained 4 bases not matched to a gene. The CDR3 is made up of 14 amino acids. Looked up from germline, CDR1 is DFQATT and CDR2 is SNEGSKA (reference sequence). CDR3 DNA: TGCAGTGCTAGAGTGGGACTAGGGACCTACGAGCAGTACTTC. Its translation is CSARVGLGTYEQYF.

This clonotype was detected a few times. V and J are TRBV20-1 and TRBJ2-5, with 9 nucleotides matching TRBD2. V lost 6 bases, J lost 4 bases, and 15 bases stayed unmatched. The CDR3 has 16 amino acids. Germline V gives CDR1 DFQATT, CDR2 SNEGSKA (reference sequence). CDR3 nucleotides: TGCAGTGCGGTCGAGGTAGCGGGAGTATCAGGAGAGACCCAGTACTTC. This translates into CSAVEVAGVSGETQYF.

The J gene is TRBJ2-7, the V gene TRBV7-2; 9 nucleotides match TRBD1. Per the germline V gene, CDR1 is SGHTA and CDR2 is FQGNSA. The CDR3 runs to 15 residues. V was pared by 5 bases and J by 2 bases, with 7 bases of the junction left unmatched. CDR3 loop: CASSPPTGGAYEQYF. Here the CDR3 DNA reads TGTGCCAGCAGCCCGCCGACAGGGGGGGCCTACGAGCAGTACTTC.

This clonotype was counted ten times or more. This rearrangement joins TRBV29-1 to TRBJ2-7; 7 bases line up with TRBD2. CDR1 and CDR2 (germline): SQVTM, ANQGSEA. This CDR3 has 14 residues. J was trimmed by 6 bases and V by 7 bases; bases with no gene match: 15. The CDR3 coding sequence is TGCAGCGGAGCAGATTCGACTAGCTCTGGCGAGCAGTACTTC. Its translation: CSGADSTSSGEQYF.

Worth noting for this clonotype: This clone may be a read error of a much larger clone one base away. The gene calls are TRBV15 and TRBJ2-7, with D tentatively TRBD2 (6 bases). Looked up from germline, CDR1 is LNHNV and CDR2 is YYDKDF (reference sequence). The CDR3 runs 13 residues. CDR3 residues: CAASRLGGAEQYF. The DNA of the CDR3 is TGTGCCGCCAGCAGATTGGGGGGTGCCGAGCAGTACTTC.

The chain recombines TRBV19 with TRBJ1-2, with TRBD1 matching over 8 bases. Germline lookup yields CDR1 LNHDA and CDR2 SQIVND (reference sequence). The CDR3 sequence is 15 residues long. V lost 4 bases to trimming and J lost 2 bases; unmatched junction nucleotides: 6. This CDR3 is CASSKGTGVNYGYTF. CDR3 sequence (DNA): TGTGCCAGTAGTAAGGGGACAGGCGTCAACTATGGCTACACCTTC.

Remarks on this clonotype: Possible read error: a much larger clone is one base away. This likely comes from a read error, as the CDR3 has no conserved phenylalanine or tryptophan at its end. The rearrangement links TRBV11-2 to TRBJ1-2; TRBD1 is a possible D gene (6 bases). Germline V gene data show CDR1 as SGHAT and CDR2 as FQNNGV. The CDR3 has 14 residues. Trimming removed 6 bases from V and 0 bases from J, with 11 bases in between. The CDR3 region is CASRPRTANYGYTS. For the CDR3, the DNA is TGTGCCAGCAGACCTCGGACAGCTAACTATGGCTACACCTCC.

CDR3 amino acids: CASSHRRTFNEKLFF. The CDR3 DNA reads as TGTGCCAGCAGCCACCGTAGAACCTTTAATGAAAAACTGTTTTTT. The chain uses TRBV7-9 and TRBJ1-4; D is ambiguous. This CDR3 is built from 15 residues. Germline-derived CDR1 and CDR2 are SEHNR and FQNEAQ (reference sequence). Trimming pared 5 bases from V and 4 bases from J, leaving 14 bases between.

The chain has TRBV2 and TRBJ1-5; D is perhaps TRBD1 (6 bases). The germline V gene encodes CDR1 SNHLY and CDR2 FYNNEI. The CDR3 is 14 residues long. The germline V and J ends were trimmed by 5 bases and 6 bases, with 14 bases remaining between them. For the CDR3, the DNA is TGTGCCAGCAGTTTACGGGGGGCCGGTCAGCCCCAGCATTTT. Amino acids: CASSLRGAGQPQHF.

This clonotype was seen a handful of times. The CDR3 reads CASSLETGPKEQYF. The CDR3, as DNA: TGTGCCAGCAGCTTAGAAACAGGGCCCAAGGAGCAGTACTTC. The chain couples TRBV7-9 to TRBJ2-7; D possibly corresponds to TRBD1 (6 bases). The CDR3 has 14 amino acids. CDR1 and CDR2 from the germline V gene are SEHNR and FQNEAQ (reference sequence). Trimming pared 1 base from V and 7 bases from J, leaving 14 bases between.

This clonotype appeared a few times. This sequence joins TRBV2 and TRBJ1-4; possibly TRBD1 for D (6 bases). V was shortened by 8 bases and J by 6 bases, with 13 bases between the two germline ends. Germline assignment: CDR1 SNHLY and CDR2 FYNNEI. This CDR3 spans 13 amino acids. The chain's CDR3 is CASSGQTDEKLFF. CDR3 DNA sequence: TGTGCCAGCTCCGGACAGACTGATGAAAAACTGTTTTTT. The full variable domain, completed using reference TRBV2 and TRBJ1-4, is EPEVTQTPSHQVTQMGQEVILRCVPISNHLYFYWYRQILGQKVEFLVSFYNNEISEKSEIFDDQFSVERPDGSNFTLKIRSTKLEDSAMYFCASSGQTDEKLFFGSGTQLSVL.

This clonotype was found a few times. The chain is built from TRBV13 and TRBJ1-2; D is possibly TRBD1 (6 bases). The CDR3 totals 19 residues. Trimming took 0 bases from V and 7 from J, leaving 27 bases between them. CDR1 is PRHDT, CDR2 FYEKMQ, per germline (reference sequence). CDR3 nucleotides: TGTGCCAGCAGCTTAGGCTTTCTTGATCCGGGGGCGCGCGTGTTTGGCTACACCTTC. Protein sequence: CASSLGFLDPGARVFGYTF.

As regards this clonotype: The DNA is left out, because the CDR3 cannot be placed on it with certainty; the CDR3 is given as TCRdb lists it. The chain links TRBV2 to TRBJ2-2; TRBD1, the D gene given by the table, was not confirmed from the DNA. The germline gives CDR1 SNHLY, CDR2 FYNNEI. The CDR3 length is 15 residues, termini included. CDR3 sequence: CASSGAGTGSGSCFF.

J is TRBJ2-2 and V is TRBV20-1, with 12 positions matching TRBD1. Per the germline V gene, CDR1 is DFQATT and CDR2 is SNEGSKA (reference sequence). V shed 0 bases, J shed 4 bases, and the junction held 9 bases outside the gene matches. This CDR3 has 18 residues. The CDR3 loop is CSARDPLGQGAFTGELFF. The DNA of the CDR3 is TGCAGTGCTAGAGATCCCCTGGGACAGGGGGCGTTCACCGGGGAGCTGTTTTTT.

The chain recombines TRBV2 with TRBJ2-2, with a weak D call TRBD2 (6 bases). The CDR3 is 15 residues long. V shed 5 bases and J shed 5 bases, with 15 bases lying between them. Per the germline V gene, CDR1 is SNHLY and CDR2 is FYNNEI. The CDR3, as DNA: TGTGCCAGCAGTTTCGGGAGACTCGCTACCGGGGAGCTGTTTTTT. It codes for CASSFGRLATGELFF.

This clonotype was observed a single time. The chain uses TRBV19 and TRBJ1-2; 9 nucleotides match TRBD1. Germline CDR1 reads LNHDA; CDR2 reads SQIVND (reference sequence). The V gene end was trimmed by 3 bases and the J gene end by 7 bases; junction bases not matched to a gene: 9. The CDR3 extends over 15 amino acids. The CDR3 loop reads CASSILDRGSVGYTF. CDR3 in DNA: TGTGCCAGTAGTATCCTGGACAGGGGCTCCGTTGGCTACACCTTC.

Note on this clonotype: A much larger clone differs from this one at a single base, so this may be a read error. Here the CDR3 DNA reads TGTGCCACCAGTGACCCGGGACACCAGAACACTGAAGCTTTCTTT. Protein: CATSDPGHQNTEAFF. The V call is TRBV24-1, the J call TRBJ1-1; D may be TRBD1 (6 bases). Looked up from germline, CDR1 is KGHDR and CDR2 is SFDVKD. The CDR3 has 15 amino acids. V was pared by 4 bases and J by 1 base, with 12 bases between.